Presented here are 29 T cell receptor beta chains from one specimen sequenced in a study of shared clonotypes between healthy human individuals. Only in-frame clones appear in the TCRdb table, and some are missing; sequencing was by immunoSEQ multiplex PCR. The table records 2 million to 2.5 million clones, about 94% of them present only once. Material: naive CD4+ T cells sorted from blood. Documented subset: CD45RA+ positively selected. The receptors derive from a young man in good health.

This chain joins TRBV7-2 and TRBJ2-7, with 7 bases matching TRBD1. This CDR3 is 15 amino acids long. The germline V gene has CDR1 SGHTA and CDR2 FQGNSA. The junction had 6 bases not matched to a gene; V was cut back by 4 bases and J by 0 bases. The CDR3 spells CASSSDRVLSYEQYF. CDR3 sequence (DNA): TGTGCCAGCAGCTCCGACAGGGTCCTCTCCTACGAGCAGTACTTC.

The chain uses TRBV10-3 and TRBJ1-5; D call uncertain. The CDR3 is made up of 14 amino acids. Trimming took off 2 bases at V and 7 bases at J, with 12 bases between the two ends. The germline V gene has CDR1 ENHRY and CDR2 SYGVKD. This CDR3 reads CAISEAPPGQPQHF. The CDR3 DNA sequence: TGTGCCATCAGTGAGGCCCCCCCAGGACAGCCCCAGCATTTT.

Comments on this clone: Other DNA sequences of this sample code for an identical CDR3. The rearrangement joins TRBV6-5 to TRBJ2-7, with D perhaps matching TRBD1 (6 bases). V was trimmed by 7 bases and J by 3 bases, leaving 7 bases between them. The CDR3 has 11 amino acids. Germline lookup yields CDR1 MNHEY and CDR2 SVGAGI. For the CDR3, the DNA is TGTGCCAGCACACAGGGCTACGAGCAGTACTTC. Amino acids: CASTQGYEQYF.

Details on this clone: This sequence may be a read error, since a much larger clone differs from it by one base. Other DNA sequences in the same sample also yield this CDR3. The chain is built from TRBV28 and TRBJ2-2; no firm D call. This CDR3 spans 12 amino acids. CDR1 is MDHEN and CDR2 is SYDVKM in the germline V gene. V dropped 2 bases and J dropped 7 bases, with 5 bases sitting between them. The CDR3 loop is CASSLGVGELFF. In DNA form, the CDR3 reads TGTGCCAGCAGTTTAGGGGTCGGGGAGCTGTTTTTT.

The chain is built from TRBV5-4 and TRBJ2-1; 7 positions match TRBD2. The CDR3 totals 18 residues. V was clipped by 3 bases and J by 4 bases; unmatched bases: 16. Germline lookup yields CDR1 SGHNT and CDR2 YYREEE (reference sequence). This CDR3 is CASSWAVGGPQMYNEQFF. DNA of the CDR3: TGTGCCAGCAGCTGGGCGGTGGGAGGGCCCCAAATGTACAATGAGCAGTTCTTC.

The chain links TRBV6-6 to TRBJ1-4; D may be TRBD1 (5 bases). From germline, CDR1 is MNHNY and CDR2 SVGAGI (reference sequence). V was cut by 5 bases and J by 4 bases, with 11 bases left in between. The CDR3 runs 14 residues. The CDR3: CASSLPRGNEKLFF. As DNA, the CDR3 is TGTGCCAGCAGTCTCCCTAGGGGTAATGAAAAACTGTTTTTT.

The genes are TRBV28 and TRBJ1-2; TRBD1 agrees at 7 bases. CDR1 is MDHEN and CDR2 is SYDVKM in the germline V gene. V lost 5 bases to trimming and J lost 3 bases; unmatched junction nucleotides: 9. This CDR3 has 15 amino acids. DNA for the CDR3: TGTGCCAGCAGTCCTGGACAGGCCGGAGACTATGGCTACACCTTC. Translated: CASSPGQAGDYGYTF.

The table lists this clone with a count of one. The chain carries TRBV6-5 and TRBJ1-1, with 9 positions matching TRBD1. V lost 0 bases, J lost 5 bases, and 7 bases stayed unmatched. The CDR3 has 16 residues. Germline CDR1 MNHEY, CDR2 SVGAGI. The CDR3 DNA reads as TGTGCCAGCAGTTACTCGAAACGACAGGGGGGAACTGAAGCTTTCTTT. This translates into CASSYSKRQGGTEAFF.

The chain employs TRBV6-1 and TRBJ2-7; D is tentatively TRBD1 or TRBD2 (5 bases each). The V and J ends lost 8 bases and 2 bases respectively, with 13 bases between them. Per germline, CDR1 MNHNS and CDR2 SASEGT. The CDR3 sequence is 13 residues long. CDR3 region: CASAWGNPYEQYF. The CDR3 DNA reads TGTGCCAGCGCGTGGGGGAATCCCTACGAGCAGTACTTC.

The chain joins TRBV29-1 to TRBJ1-1; TRBD1 matches 8 bases. This CDR3 region has 12 residues. Germline-derived CDR1 and CDR2 are SQVTM and ANQGSEA. V shed 7 bases and J 0 bases; nucleotides not matched to a gene: 1. The CDR3 reads CSGTGLNTEAFF. CDR3 bases: TGCAGCGGGACAGGGTTGAACACTGAAGCTTTCTTT.

J is TRBJ2-7 and V is TRBV5-1; D remains unclear. Trimming shortened V by 0 bases and J by 6 bases, and 10 bases separated the two germline ends. This CDR3 is built from 13 residues. CDR1 is SGHRS and CDR2 is YFSETQ in the germline V gene. In DNA, the CDR3 is TGCGCCAGCAGCTTGGCCCCCCCTCGCGAGCAGTACTTC. As protein: CASSLAPPREQYF. Full variable domain (missing parts from reference TRBV5-1 and TRBJ2-7): KAGVTQTPRYLIKTRGQQVTLSCSPISGHRSVSWYQQTPGQGLQFLFEYFSETQRNKGNFPGRFSGRQFSNSRSEMNVSTLELGDSALYLCASSLAPPREQYFGPGTRLTVT.

The V and J genes are TRBV11-2 and TRBJ2-1; possibly TRBD1 or TRBD2 for D (5 bases each). Germline-derived CDR1 and CDR2 are SGHAT and FQNNGV. This CDR3 is built from 14 residues. Trimming took 4 bases from V and 4 from J, leaving 11 bases between them. CDR3 sequence: CASSSRDRYNEQFF. CDR3 in DNA: TGTGCCAGCAGCTCCCGGGACCGATACAATGAGCAGTTCTTC.

J is TRBJ1-1 and V is TRBV7-9; 10 bases match TRBD1. The CDR3 length is 14 residues. The V and J ends lost 8 bases and 3 bases, in that order; junction bases with no gene match: 6. The V gene's germline CDR1 is SEHNR and CDR2 FQNEAQ (reference sequence). For the CDR3, the DNA is TGTGCCAGCCAAAAGGACAGGGGGGACACTGAAGCTTTCTTT. Translated, it gives CASQKDRGDTEAFF.

The CDR3 is CASSQAGRFETGGTEQYF. The CDR3 region has the DNA TGCGCCAGCAGCCAGGCCGGACGGTTCGAGACAGGGGGAACCGAGCAGTACTTC. The J gene is TRBJ2-7, the V gene TRBV4-1; the match to TRBD1 covers 9 bases. CDR3 length: 18 residues. The germline CDR1 and CDR2 sequences are MGHRA and YSYEKL. The V and J ends lost 3 bases and 6 bases, in that order; junction bases with no gene match: 18.

This clone appeared once. This chain uses TRBV6-4 with TRBJ1-2; weak D call: TRBD1 (5 bases). CDR3 length: 13 amino acids. Trimming cost V 6 bases and J 8 bases, with 16 bases left between them. The germline V gene has CDR1 MRHNA and CDR2 SNTAGT. The CDR3 is CASRGRGEEGYTF. The CDR3, as DNA: TGTGCCAGCAGAGGGAGAGGGGAGGAAGGCTACACCTTC.

The gene calls are TRBV18 and TRBJ2-5, with D perhaps matching TRBD1 (5 bases). The CDR3 consists of 16 residues. Germline assignment: CDR1 KGHSH and CDR2 LQKENI. Trimming removed 3 bases from V and 4 bases from J, with 18 bases in between. The CDR3 here is CASSPNLGARGETQYF. CDR3 nucleotides: TGTGCCAGCTCACCGAACTTAGGGGCCCGAGGAGAGACCCAGTACTTC.

The V and J genes are TRBV5-6 and TRBJ2-5, with D maybe TRBD1 (5 bases). The CDR3 is 13 residues long. V was trimmed by 7 bases and J by 4 bases, leaving 14 bases between them. Germline CDR1 is SGHDT and CDR2 is YYEEEE. CDR3 sequence reads: CASAIRGRETQYF. The CDR3 DNA follows: TGTGCCAGCGCCATTAGGGGTAGAGAGACCCAGTACTTC. Full variable domain (rest looked up from reference TRBV5-6 and TRBJ2-5): DAGVTQSPTHLIKTRGQQVTLRCSPKSGHDTVSWYQQALGQGPQFIFQYYEEEERQRGNFPDRFSGHQFPNYSSELNVNALLLGDSALYLCASAIRGRETQYFGPGTRLLVL.

This clone was detected only once. This chain uses TRBV6-5 with TRBJ1-2; a weak D match, TRBD1 (5 bases). The CDR3 has 14 residues. The V gene's germline CDR1 is MNHEY and CDR2 SVGAGI. The germline V and J ends were trimmed by 4 bases and 3 bases, with 12 bases remaining between them. The chain's CDR3 is CASSSRQTHYGYTF. The CDR3 bases are TGTGCCAGCAGTTCCCGACAGACGCACTATGGCTACACCTTC.

The chain couples TRBV7-9 to TRBJ1-2; D ambiguous. This CDR3 is 14 amino acids long. CDR1 SEHNR and CDR2 FQNEAQ come from the germline V gene (reference sequence). V was clipped by 4 bases and J by 8 bases, with 17 bases between them. CDR3 region: CASSSLREVEGYTF. DNA for the CDR3: TGTGCCAGCAGCTCCCTCCGGGAGGTGGAAGGCTACACCTTC.

The rearrangement uses TRBV27 and TRBJ2-5, with 8 positions matching TRBD1. V lost 5 bases, J lost 5 bases, and 1 base stayed unmatched. Germline assignment: CDR1 MNHEY and CDR2 SMNVEV (reference sequence). The CDR3 covers 12 residues. The CDR3 reads CASSQGAETQYF. In DNA, the CDR3 is TGTGCCAGCAGTCAGGGGGCCGAGACCCAGTACTTC.

The V gene is TRBV7-9, the J gene TRBJ1-2; 8 bases line up with TRBD1. The length of the CDR3 is 13 residues. Germline loops: CDR1 SEHNR, CDR2 FQNEAQ (reference sequence). The trim removed 3 bases at V and 8 bases at J, leaving 5 bases unmatched. The CDR3 reads CASSLSGGEGYTF. The DNA of the CDR3 is TGTGCCAGCAGCTTGTCAGGGGGCGAGGGCTACACCTTC.

The chain joins TRBV27 to TRBJ2-5; D may be TRBD1 or TRBD2 (6 bases each). Trimming took off 9 bases at V and 4 bases at J, with 18 bases between the two ends. The CDR3 covers 14 residues. CDR1 is MNHEY, CDR2 SMNVEV, per germline (reference sequence). CDR3 region: CASAVGGWGETQYF. DNA of the CDR3: TGTGCCAGTGCGGTAGGGGGGTGGGGAGAGACCCAGTACTTC.

The chain joins TRBV7-6 to TRBJ1-6, with D possibly matching TRBD1 (6 bases). Per the germline V gene, CDR1 is SGHVS and CDR2 is FNYEAQ. Trimming cost V 2 bases and J 10 bases, with 15 bases left between them. There are 15 residues in the CDR3. CDR3 residues: CASSLSQGSRSPLHF. In DNA form, the CDR3 reads TGTGCCAGCAGCTTATCCCAGGGGAGTAGGTCACCCCTCCACTTT.

The V and J genes are TRBV7-8 and TRBJ1-5; D is ambiguous. There are 13 residues in the CDR3. Germline CDR1 SGHVS, CDR2 FQNEAQ. V was clipped by 2 bases and J by 4 bases, with 6 bases between them. The CDR3 DNA sequence: TGTGCCAGCAGCTTAATGCTAAATCAGCCCCAGCATTTT. Translation gives CASSLMLNQPQHF.

The rearrangement uses TRBV27 and TRBJ2-1; the match to TRBD2 covers 15 bases. This CDR3 is built from 17 residues. Germline V gives CDR1 MNHEY, CDR2 SMNVEV (reference sequence). The V segment lost 6 bases and the J segment 2 bases; nucleotides outside the gene matches: 5. The CDR3 loop reads CASRRGLAGGPYNEQFF. Written as DNA, the CDR3 is TGTGCCAGCAGAAGAGGACTAGCGGGAGGGCCCTACAATGAGCAGTTCTTC.

The rearrangement uses TRBV5-1 and TRBJ2-5; the D gene is possibly TRBD2 (5 bases). Germline V gene data show CDR1 as SGHRS and CDR2 as YFSETQ. With 4 bases removed from V and 5 bases from J, the gap between germline ends came to 15 bases. CDR3 size: 14 residues. The chain's CDR3 is CASSLGLIGETQYF. The CDR3 DNA reads as TGCGCCAGCAGCCTCGGACTCATTGGGGAGACCCAGTACTTC.

This chain connects TRBV7-3 to TRBJ2-1; 10 bases map to TRBD2. Losses at the gene ends were 2 bases for V and 3 bases for J; bases not matched to a gene: 1. This CDR3 spans 15 amino acids. Per the germline V gene, CDR1 is SGHTA and CDR2 is FQGTGA. The CDR3 nucleotides read TGTGCCAGCAGCTTATCTAGCGGGGGCTACAATGAGCAGTTCTTC. It is translated as CASSLSSGGYNEQFF.

The CDR3: CASSLFDRNYEQYF. In nucleotides, the CDR3 is TGTGCCAGCAGCTTGTTCGACAGAAACTACGAGCAGTACTTC. The V and J genes are TRBV5-4 and TRBJ2-7, with a weak D call TRBD1 (5 bases). CDR1 and CDR2 from the germline V gene are SGHNT and YYREEE (reference sequence). The germline V and J ends were trimmed by 1 base and 3 bases, with 11 bases remaining between them. This CDR3 has 14 amino acids.

The chain links TRBV6-1 to TRBJ2-1, with D tentatively TRBD2 (6 bases). This CDR3 comprises 16 residues. V was trimmed by 0 bases and J by 2 bases, leaving 11 bases between them. The germline V gene has CDR1 MNHNS and CDR2 SASEGT. CDR3 DNA sequence: TGTGCCAGCAGTGAAGCGTTTAGCGGACCCTACAATGAGCAGTTCTTC. This translates into CASSEAFSGPYNEQFF.